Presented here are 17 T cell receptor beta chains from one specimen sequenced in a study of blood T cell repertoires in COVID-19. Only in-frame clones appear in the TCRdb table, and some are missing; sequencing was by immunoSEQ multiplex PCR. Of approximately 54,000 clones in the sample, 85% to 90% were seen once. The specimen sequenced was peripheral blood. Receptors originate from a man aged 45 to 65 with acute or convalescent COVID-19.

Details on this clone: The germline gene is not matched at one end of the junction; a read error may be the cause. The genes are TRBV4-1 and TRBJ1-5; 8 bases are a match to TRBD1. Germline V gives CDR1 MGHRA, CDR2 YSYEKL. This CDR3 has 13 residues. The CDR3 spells CPSSRQGLQPQHF. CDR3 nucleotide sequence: TGCCCCAGCAGCCGACAGGGGCTTCAGCCCCAGCATTTT.

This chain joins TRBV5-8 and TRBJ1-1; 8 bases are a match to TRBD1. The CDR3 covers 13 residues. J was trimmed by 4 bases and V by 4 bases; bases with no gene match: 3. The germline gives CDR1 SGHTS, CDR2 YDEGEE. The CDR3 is CASSGQGGTEAFF. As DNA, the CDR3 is TGTGCCAGCAGCGGACAGGGAGGCACTGAAGCTTTCTTT.

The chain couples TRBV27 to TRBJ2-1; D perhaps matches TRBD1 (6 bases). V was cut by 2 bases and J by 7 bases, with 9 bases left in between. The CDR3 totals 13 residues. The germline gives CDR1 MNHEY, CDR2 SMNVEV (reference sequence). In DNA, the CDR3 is TGTGCCAGCAGTTTACGGACAGAAAATGAGCAGTTCTTC. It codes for CASSLRTENEQFF.

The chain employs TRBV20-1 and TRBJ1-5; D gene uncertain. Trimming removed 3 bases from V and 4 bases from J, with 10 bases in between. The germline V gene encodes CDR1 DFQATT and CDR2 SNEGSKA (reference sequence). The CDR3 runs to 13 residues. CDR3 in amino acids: CSASLGVNQPQHF. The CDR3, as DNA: TGCAGTGCTAGTTTAGGAGTAAATCAGCCCCAGCATTTT.

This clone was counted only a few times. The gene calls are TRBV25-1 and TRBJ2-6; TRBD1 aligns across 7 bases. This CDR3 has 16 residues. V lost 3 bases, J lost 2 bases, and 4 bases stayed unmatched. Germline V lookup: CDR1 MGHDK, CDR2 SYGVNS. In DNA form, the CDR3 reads TGTGCCAGCAGTGAGGGACAGATCCCTGGGGCCAACGTCCTGACTTTC. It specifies CASSEGQIPGANVLTF.

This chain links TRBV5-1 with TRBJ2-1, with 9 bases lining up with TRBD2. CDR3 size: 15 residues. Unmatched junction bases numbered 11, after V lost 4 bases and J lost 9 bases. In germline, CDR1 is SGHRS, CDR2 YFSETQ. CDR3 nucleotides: TGCGCCAGCAGCGCGGCTGCGGGAGGGGGGGCTGAGCAGTTCTTC. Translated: CASSAAAGGGAEQFF.

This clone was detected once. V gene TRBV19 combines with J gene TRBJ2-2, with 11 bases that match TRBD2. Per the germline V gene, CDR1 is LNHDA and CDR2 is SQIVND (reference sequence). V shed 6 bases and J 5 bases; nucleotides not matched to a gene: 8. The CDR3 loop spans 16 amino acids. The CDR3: CASRLVAGGGTGELFF. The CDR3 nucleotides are TGTGCCAGTAGGCTCGTAGCGGGAGGGGGGACCGGGGAGCTGTTTTTT.

The CDR3: CASSEPAGVHYGYTF. CDR3 in DNA: TGCGCCAGCAGTGAACCAGCAGGGGTTCATTATGGCTACACCTTC. The chain is built from TRBV10-1 and TRBJ1-2; D might be TRBD1 (6 bases). CDR1 is WNHNN, CDR2 SYGVQD, per germline (reference sequence). V lost 3 bases and J 5 bases, leaving 16 bases between the germline ends. The CDR3 runs to 15 residues.

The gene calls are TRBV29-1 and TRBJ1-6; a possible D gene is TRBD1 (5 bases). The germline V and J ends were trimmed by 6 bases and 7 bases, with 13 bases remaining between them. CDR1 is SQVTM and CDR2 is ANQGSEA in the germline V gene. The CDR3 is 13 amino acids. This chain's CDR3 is CSVVFRENSPLHF. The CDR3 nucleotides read TGCAGCGTCGTCTTCAGGGAAAATTCACCCCTCCACTTT.

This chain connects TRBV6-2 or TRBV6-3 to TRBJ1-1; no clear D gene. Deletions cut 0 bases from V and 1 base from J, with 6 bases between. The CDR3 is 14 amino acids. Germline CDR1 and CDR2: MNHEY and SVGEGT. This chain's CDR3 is CASSYSYRNTEAFF. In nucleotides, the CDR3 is TGTGCCAGCAGTTACTCGTACAGGAACACTGAAGCTTTCTTT.

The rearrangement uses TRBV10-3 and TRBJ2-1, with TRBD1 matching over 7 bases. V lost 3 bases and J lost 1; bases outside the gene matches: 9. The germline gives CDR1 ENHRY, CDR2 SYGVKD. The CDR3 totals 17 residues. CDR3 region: CAISDHPGRGSYNEQFF. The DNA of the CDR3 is TGTGCCATCAGTGACCACCCGGGCAGGGGGTCCTACAATGAGCAGTTCTTC.

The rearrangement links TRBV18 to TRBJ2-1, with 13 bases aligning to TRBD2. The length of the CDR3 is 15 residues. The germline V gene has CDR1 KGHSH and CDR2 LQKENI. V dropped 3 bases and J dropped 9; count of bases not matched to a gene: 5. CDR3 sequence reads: CASSPGLAGDGEQFF. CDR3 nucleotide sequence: TGTGCCAGCTCACCTGGACTAGCGGGGGACGGTGAGCAGTTCTTC.

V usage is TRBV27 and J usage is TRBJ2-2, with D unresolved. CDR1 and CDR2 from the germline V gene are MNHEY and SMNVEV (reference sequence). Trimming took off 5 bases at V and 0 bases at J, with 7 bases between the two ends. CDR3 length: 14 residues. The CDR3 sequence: CASSRTPNTGELFF. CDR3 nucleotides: TGTGCCAGCAGTAGAACTCCGAACACCGGGGAGCTGTTTTTT.

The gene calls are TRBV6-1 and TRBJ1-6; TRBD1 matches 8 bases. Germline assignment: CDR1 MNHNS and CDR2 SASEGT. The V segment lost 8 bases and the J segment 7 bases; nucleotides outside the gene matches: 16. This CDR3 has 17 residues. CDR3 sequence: CASGKGQGLTRNSPLHF. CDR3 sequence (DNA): TGTGCCAGCGGTAAAGGACAGGGACTCACGCGGAATTCACCCCTCCACTTT.

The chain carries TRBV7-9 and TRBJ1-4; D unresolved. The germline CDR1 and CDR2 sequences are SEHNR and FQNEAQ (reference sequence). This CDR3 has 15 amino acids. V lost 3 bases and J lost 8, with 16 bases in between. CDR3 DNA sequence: TGTGCCAGCAGCTTGGGTGAACTCGGAGGCGAAAAACTGTTTTTT. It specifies CASSLGELGGEKLFF.

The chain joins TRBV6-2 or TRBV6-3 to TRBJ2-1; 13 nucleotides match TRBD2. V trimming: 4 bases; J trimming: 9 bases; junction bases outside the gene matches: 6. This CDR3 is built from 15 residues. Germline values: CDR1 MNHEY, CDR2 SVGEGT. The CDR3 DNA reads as TGTGCCAGCAGTTTTACTAGCGGGGGGGGTTCTGAGCAGTTCTTC. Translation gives CASSFTSGGGSEQFF.

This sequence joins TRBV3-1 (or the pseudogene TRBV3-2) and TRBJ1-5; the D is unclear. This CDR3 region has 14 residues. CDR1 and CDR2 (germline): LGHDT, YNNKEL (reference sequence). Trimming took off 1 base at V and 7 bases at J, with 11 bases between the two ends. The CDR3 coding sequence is TGTGCCAGCAGCCAAGGCGAGGGTCGCCAGCCCCAGCATTTT. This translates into CASSQGEGRQPQHF.